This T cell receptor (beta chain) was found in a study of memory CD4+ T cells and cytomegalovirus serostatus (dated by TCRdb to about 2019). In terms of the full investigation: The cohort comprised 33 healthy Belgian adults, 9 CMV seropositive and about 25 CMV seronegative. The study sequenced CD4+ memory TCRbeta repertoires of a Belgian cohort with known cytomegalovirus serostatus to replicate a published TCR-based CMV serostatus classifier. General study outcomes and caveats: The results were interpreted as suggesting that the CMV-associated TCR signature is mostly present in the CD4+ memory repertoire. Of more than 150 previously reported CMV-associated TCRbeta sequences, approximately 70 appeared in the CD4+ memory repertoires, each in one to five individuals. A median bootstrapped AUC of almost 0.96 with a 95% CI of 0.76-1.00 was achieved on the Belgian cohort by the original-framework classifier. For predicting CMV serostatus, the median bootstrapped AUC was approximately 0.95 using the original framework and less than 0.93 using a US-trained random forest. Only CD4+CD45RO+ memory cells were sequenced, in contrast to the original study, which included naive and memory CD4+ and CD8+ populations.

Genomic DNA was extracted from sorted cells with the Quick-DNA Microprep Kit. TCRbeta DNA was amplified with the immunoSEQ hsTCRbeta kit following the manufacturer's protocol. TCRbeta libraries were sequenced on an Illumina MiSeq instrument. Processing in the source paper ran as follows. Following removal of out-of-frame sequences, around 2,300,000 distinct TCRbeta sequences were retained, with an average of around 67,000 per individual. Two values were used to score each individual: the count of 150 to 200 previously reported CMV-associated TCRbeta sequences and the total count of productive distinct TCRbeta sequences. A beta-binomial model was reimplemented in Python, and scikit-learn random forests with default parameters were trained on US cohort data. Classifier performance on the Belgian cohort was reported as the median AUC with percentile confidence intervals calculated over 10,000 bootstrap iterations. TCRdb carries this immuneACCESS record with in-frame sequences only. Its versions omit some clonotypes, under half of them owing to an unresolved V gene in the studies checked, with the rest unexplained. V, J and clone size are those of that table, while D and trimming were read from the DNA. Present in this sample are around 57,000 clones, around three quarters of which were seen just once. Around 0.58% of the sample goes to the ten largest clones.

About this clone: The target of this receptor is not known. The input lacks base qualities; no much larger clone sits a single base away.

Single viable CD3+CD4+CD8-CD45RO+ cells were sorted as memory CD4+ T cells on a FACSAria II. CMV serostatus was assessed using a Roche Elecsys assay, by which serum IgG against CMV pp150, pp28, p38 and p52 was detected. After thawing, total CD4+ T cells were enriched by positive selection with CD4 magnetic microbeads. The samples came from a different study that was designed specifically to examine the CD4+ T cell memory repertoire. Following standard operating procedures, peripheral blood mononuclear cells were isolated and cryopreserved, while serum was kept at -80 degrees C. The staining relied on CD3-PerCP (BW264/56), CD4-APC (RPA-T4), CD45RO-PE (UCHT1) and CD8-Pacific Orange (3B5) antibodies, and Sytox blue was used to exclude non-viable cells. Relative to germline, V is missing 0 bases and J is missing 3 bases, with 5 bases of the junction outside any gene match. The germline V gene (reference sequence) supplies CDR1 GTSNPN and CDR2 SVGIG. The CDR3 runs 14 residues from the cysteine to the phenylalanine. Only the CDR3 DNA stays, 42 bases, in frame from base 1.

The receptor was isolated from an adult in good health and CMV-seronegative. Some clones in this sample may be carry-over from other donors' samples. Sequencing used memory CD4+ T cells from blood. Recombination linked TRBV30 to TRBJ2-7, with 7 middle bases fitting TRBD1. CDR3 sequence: CAWSVPRDSYEQYF. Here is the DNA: TGTGCCTGGAGTGTCCCAAGGGACAGCTACGAGCAGTACTTC.